These 28 T cell receptor beta chains share one sample of origin, sequenced in a study of PD-L1 blockade in urothelial cancer. Profiling relied on immunoSEQ multiplex PCR, and the TCRdb table lists in-frame clones only, not all of them. Here the sample spans about 38,000 clones, 70% to 85% being singletons. Sequencing used PBMCs, obtained around atezolizumab (anti-PD-L1) treatment. The source is a man in his fifties or sixties with urothelial cancer.

The rearrangement links TRBV6-1 to TRBJ2-3, with TRBD1 matching over 9 bases. In germline, CDR1 is MNHNS, CDR2 SASEGT. The CDR3 totals 14 residues. J gave up 4 bases and V 1 base, and 0 bases lay outside the gene matches. Written as DNA, the CDR3 is TGTGCCAGCAGTGAAGGGACAGGGGCAGATACGCAGTATTTT. As protein: CASSEGTGADTQYF.

V and J are TRBV9 and TRBJ2-7; tentative D call: TRBD2 (5 bases). The CDR3 extends over 15 amino acids. CDR1 and CDR2 (germline): SGDLS, YYNGEE. Trimming removed 0 bases from V and 0 bases from J, with 10 bases in between. DNA of the CDR3: TGTGCCAGCAGCGTAGGCCCGAGGGACTCCTACGAGCAGTACTTC. It is translated as CASSVGPRDSYEQYF.

The chain links TRBV7-2 to TRBJ1-2, with 9 bases identical to TRBD1. V dropped 5 bases and J dropped 13; count of bases not matched to a gene: 8. The CDR3 extends over 12 amino acids. The V gene's germline CDR1 is SGHTA and CDR2 FQGNSA. The CDR3 is CASSGRDRDGTF. The CDR3 DNA sequence: TGTGCCAGCAGCGGCCGGGACAGGGATGGCACCTTC.

This rearrangement joins TRBV7-2 to TRBJ2-1; D is ambiguous. The V end was cut by 5 bases, the J end by 7 bases, with 12 bases between. The CDR3 has 13 residues. Germline CDR1 and CDR2: SGHTA and FQGNSA. CDR3 protein: CASSTPVRNEQFF. The DNA of the CDR3 is TGTGCCAGCAGCACTCCGGTCAGGAATGAGCAGTTCTTC.

The V and J genes are TRBV4-1 and TRBJ2-6; weak D call: TRBD1 (6 bases). V lost 0 bases and J lost 2, with 11 bases in between. Per germline, CDR1 MGHRA and CDR2 YSYEKL. The CDR3 is made up of 17 amino acids. CDR3 residues: CASSQDGTGPGANVLTF. The CDR3 DNA sequence: TGCGCCAGCAGCCAAGACGGAACAGGGCCTGGGGCCAACGTCCTGACTTTC.

The V gene is TRBV2, the J gene TRBJ1-2, with 7 bases that match TRBD1. The length of the CDR3 is 14 residues. Germline-derived CDR1 and CDR2 are SNHLY and FYNNEI. The CDR3 loop is CATSETAGGYGYTF. Written as DNA, the CDR3 is TGTGCTACCTCTGAGACTGCAGGGGGTTATGGCTACACCTTC.

The chain is built from TRBV19 and TRBJ2-5; 9 positions agree with TRBD2. The ends lost 6 bases at V and 5 bases at J; junction bases unmatched: 10. The CDR3 has 15 amino acids. Germline V lookup: CDR1 LNHDA, CDR2 SQIVND (reference sequence). For the CDR3, the DNA is TGTGCCAGTAGCCTAGGGGGACTAGCAGGGGAGACCCAGTACTTC. Translating gives CASSLGGLAGETQYF.

The chain employs TRBV9 and TRBJ2-7, with TRBD1 as a possible D gene (6 bases). Per the germline V gene, CDR1 is SGDLS and CDR2 is YYNGEE. Trimming stripped 0 bases from V and 3 bases from J, with 13 bases between. The CDR3 length is 15 residues. The CDR3 protein is CASSVGSSGDYEQYF. CDR3 sequence (DNA): TGTGCCAGCAGCGTAGGTTCATCAGGGGACTACGAGCAGTACTTC.

The chain carries TRBV5-1 and TRBJ1-2; 9 bases are a match to TRBD1. CDR1 and CDR2 (germline): SGHRS, YFSETQ. V dropped 3 bases and J dropped 4; count of bases not matched to a gene: 4. The CDR3 extends over 14 amino acids. In DNA, the CDR3 is TGCGCCAGCAGCTCCACAGGGGGCTCCTATGGCTACACCTTC. This encodes CASSSTGGSYGYTF.

The chain employs TRBV5-1 and TRBJ2-1, with 7 bases fitting TRBD1. J lost 7 bases, V lost 0 bases, and 7 bases had no gene match. Germline assignment: CDR1 SGHRS and CDR2 YFSETQ. The CDR3 contains 15 residues. CDR3: CASSLARDSKNEQFF. The CDR3 DNA sequence: TGCGCCAGCAGCTTGGCCCGGGACAGCAAGAATGAGCAGTTCTTC.

This rearrangement joins TRBV29-1 to TRBJ2-3; D perhaps matches TRBD2 (5 bases). V lost 2 bases and J 6 bases, leaving 6 bases between the germline ends. The CDR3 sequence is 11 residues long. Germline CDR1 SQVTM, CDR2 ANQGSEA. Here the CDR3 reads CSVETGDTQYF. The DNA for the CDR3 is TGCAGCGTTGAAACGGGGGATACGCAGTATTTT.

The V gene is TRBV6-1, the J gene TRBJ2-7; tentatively, D is TRBD2 (5 bases). Germline values: CDR1 MNHNS, CDR2 SASEGT. The CDR3 length is 15 residues. The V gene lost 3 bases and the J gene lost 4 bases, with 16 bases spanning the gap. CDR3 sequence reads: CASSEASLGMYEQYF. As DNA, the CDR3 is TGTGCCAGCAGTGAGGCTAGCTTAGGGATGTACGAGCAGTACTTC.

The chain recombines TRBV7-2 with TRBJ1-2, with D hard to call. The V and J ends lost 3 bases and 0 bases respectively, with 5 bases between them. Germline V CDR1 and CDR2: SGHTA, FQGNSA. The CDR3 length is 13 residues. The CDR3, as DNA: TGTGCCAGCAGCTTGGGCCCTAACTATGGCTACACCTTC. Translated, it gives CASSLGPNYGYTF.

This clone was observed once. The chain links TRBV6-5 to TRBJ2-7; possibly TRBD2 for D (5 bases). Germline lookup yields CDR1 MNHEY and CDR2 SVGAGI. The CDR3 runs 14 residues. V dropped 5 bases and J dropped 7 bases, with 18 bases sitting between them. In nucleotides, the CDR3 is TGTGCCAGCAGTGCACAACCTCGCCCGGGGGAGCAGTACTTC. Its translation: CASSAQPRPGEQYF.

The chain carries TRBV10-3 and TRBJ2-5; 8 positions match TRBD2. The CDR3 is made up of 14 amino acids. Germline V gene sequence: CDR1 ENHRY, CDR2 SYGVKD. V trimming: 3 bases; J trimming: 5 bases; junction bases outside the gene matches: 5. The CDR3 coding sequence is TGTGCCATCAGTGACCAGCGGGGGCAGGAGACCCAGTACTTC. Its translation: CAISDQRGQETQYF.

In its sample, this clone was seen a few times. The genes are TRBV6-1 and TRBJ1-6; 8 bases map to TRBD1. Germline loops: CDR1 MNHNS, CDR2 SASEGT. V shed 3 bases and J 4 bases; nucleotides not matched to a gene: 2. The CDR3 contains 15 residues. The CDR3 DNA is TGTGCCAGCAGTGACAGGGACAGGTATAATTCACCCCTCCACTTT. Translating gives CASSDRDRYNSPLHF.

The chain joins TRBV4-1 to TRBJ2-7; D might be TRBD1 (5 bases). The CDR3 length is 15 residues. Deletions cut 1 base from V and 4 bases from J, with 14 bases between. Germline V gene sequence: CDR1 MGHRA, CDR2 YSYEKL. The CDR3 is CASSQGEDTGYEQYF. The CDR3 nucleotides read TGCGCCAGCAGCCAAGGCGAGGACACGGGTTACGAGCAGTACTTC.

As regards this clone: At one end, the junction sequence differs from germline, possibly due to a read error. As DNA, the CDR3 is TGTGTCAGCAGCTTGGGCGGGGGGCCAGCCCAGTACTTC. Translating gives CVSSLGGGPAQYF. This sequence joins TRBV7-9 and TRBJ2-5; 8 bases fit TRBD2. Germline CDR1 reads SEHNR; CDR2 reads FQNEAQ (reference sequence). The CDR3 is made up of 13 amino acids.

The chain couples TRBV7-7 to TRBJ2-7; TRBD1 aligns across 7 bases. Germline V gives CDR1 SSHAT, CDR2 FNYEAQ (reference sequence). Unmatched junction bases numbered 11, after V lost 8 bases and J lost 1 base. The CDR3 is 15 amino acids. The CDR3 region has the DNA TGTGCCAGCGAACAGGGGCTTTTTCGGTCCTACGAGCAGTACTTC. As protein: CASEQGLFRSYEQYF.

V usage is TRBV7-3 and J usage is TRBJ2-1; TRBD1 matches at 11 bases. The CDR3 has 14 amino acids. Germline CDR1 is SGHTA and CDR2 is FQGTGA. V lost 3 bases and J lost 12; bases outside the gene matches: 7. The CDR3 protein is CASSLGQGEGGQFF. DNA of the CDR3: TGTGCCAGCAGCTTGGGACAGGGGGAGGGTGGGCAGTTCTTC.

The chain combines TRBV7-9 with TRBJ2-5; D may be TRBD1 (5 bases). Germline CDR1 and CDR2: SEHNR and FQNEAQ (reference sequence). This CDR3 is built from 13 residues. Between the trimmed V and J ends, which lost 5 bases and 2 bases, there was a span of 9 bases. The CDR3 loop reads CASSLDSQETQYF. The CDR3 nucleotides read TGTGCCAGCAGCCTAGACAGTCAAGAGACCCAGTACTTC.

The chain uses TRBV5-6 and TRBJ1-6, with D hard to call. Trimming removed 7 bases at V and 7 bases at J, with 15 bases between. CDR1 and CDR2 from the germline V gene are SGHDT and YYEEEE. The CDR3 has 14 amino acids. The CDR3 nucleotides are TGTGCCAGCTCGCGGAGGGAGGGAAATTCACCCCTCCACTTT. This sequence encodes CASSRREGNSPLHF.

This clone counts as hyperexpanded. The chain links TRBV6-8 to TRBJ2-7, with a possible D match to TRBD2 (6 bases). Deletions cut 2 bases from V and 4 bases from J, with 9 bases between. The CDR3 is 13 residues long. Per germline, CDR1 MNHGY and CDR2 SAAAGT. In DNA form, the CDR3 reads TGTGCCAGCAGTTACGGGGAGGCATACGAGCAGTACTTC. Its translation: CASSYGEAYEQYF.

This clone showed up just once. The chain recombines TRBV28 with TRBJ2-1, with TRBD2 matching over 10 bases. The CDR3 extends over 15 amino acids. CDR1 and CDR2 from the germline V gene are MDHEN and SYDVKM. The J segment lost 4 bases and the V segment lost 7 bases, leaving 7 bases of the junction unmatched. The CDR3 sequence: CASIAGTSAYNEQFF. The CDR3 DNA reads as TGTGCCAGCATCGCCGGGACTAGCGCGTACAATGAGCAGTTCTTC.

The chain has TRBV2 and TRBJ1-3; 9 bases agree with TRBD1. The V segment lost 8 bases and the J segment 2 bases; nucleotides outside the gene matches: 7. The germline gives CDR1 SNHLY, CDR2 FYNNEI. CDR3 length equals 15 residues. In DNA, the CDR3 is TGTGCCAGCGCGGGGGACAGGGTGCCTGGAAACACCATATATTTT. Its protein is CASAGDRVPGNTIYF. The variable domain in full, with the rest retrieved from reference TRBV2 and TRBJ1-3, is EPEVTQTPSHQVTQMGQEVILRCVPISNHLYFYWYRQILGQKVEFLVSFYNNEISEKSEIFDDQFSVERPDGSNFTLKIRSTKLEDSAMYFCASAGDRVPGNTIYFGEGSWLTVV.

This clone was detected only a few times. Here the CDR3 DNA reads TGCGCCAGCAGCTTGGCACAGGAAAACACTGAAGCTTTCTTT. Protein: CASSLAQENTEAFF. This chain joins TRBV5-1 and TRBJ1-1, with D possibly matching TRBD1 (5 bases). CDR1 SGHRS and CDR2 YFSETQ come from the germline V gene. This CDR3 has 14 residues. V was trimmed by 0 bases and J by 2 bases, leaving 8 bases between them.

V is TRBV5-1 and J is TRBJ2-7, with 9 nucleotides matching TRBD1. There are 15 residues in the CDR3. J lost 4 bases, V lost 0 bases, and 5 bases had no gene match. Germline CDR1 reads SGHRS; CDR2 reads YFSETQ. CDR3 loop: CASSLGTGELYEQYF. In nucleotides, the CDR3 is TGCGCCAGCAGCTTGGGGACAGGGGAATTGTACGAGCAGTACTTC.

This sequence joins TRBV30 and TRBJ2-2, with 12 nucleotides matching TRBD2. CDR1 GTSNPN and CDR2 SVGIG come from the germline V gene (reference sequence). The CDR3 runs 17 residues. The V and J ends lost 2 bases and 2 bases, in that order; junction bases with no gene match: 6. The CDR3 spells CAWSFRTSGANTGELFF. DNA of the CDR3: TGTGCCTGGAGTTTTAGGACTAGCGGGGCCAACACCGGGGAGCTGTTTTTT.